The sample holds one count of the clone carrying this T cell receptor (beta chain). The sample belongs to a study of blood T cell repertoires in COVID-19. TCRdb keeps only in-frame clones here, not all; method: immunoSEQ multiplex PCR. The sample shows hundreds of thousands of clones, approximately 90% of them seen only once. The CDR3 is 14 residues long. CDR1 SEHNR and CDR2 FQNEAQ come from the germline V gene (reference sequence). V shed 4 bases and J 5 bases; nucleotides not matched to a gene: 6. Sequencing was done on a sample of peripheral blood. The receptor was isolated from a woman aged 50 to 65 with active or convalescent COVID-19. This sequence joins TRBV7-9 and TRBJ1-1; 8 bases fit TRBD1. For the CDR3, the DNA is TGTGCCAGCAGCTCCCCACAGGGGGAGACTGAAGCTTTCTTT. This sequence encodes CASSSPQGETEAFF.